Following are 15 T cell receptor beta chains from one sample sequenced in a study of long-term antiretroviral therapy in people with HIV. Version v3.0 of the immunoSEQ assay ran at survey level. Produced via immunoSEQ multiplex PCR; TCRdb's table is partial and in-frame only. The data show 25,000 to 35,000 clones, roughly 84% seen once. This specimen consisted of unsorted PBMCs, obtained 2.7 to 2.9 years after starting antiretroviral therapy. The receptors stem from a young man with HIV.

This clone was counted only a few times. CDR3 nucleotides: TGTGCCAGCAGCGTAGGGTCCCTTGGCACAGATACGCAGTATTTT. Protein sequence: CASSVGSLGTDTQYF. The chain has TRBV9 and TRBJ2-3; D unclear. CDR1 is SGDLS, CDR2 YYNGEE, per germline. The V gene lost 0 bases and the J gene lost 1 base, with 9 bases spanning the gap. CDR3 length: 15 residues.

This chain uses TRBV27 with TRBJ1-1; tentatively, D is TRBD1 (5 bases). CDR3 size: 14 residues. Trimming removed 0 bases from V and 5 bases from J, with 10 bases in between. Germline CDR1 is MNHEY and CDR2 is SMNVEV (reference sequence). CDR3 DNA: TGTGCCAGCAGTTTATCGGGGGGGGTAACTGAAGCTTTCTTT. As protein: CASSLSGGVTEAFF.

A single count supports this clone. The chain combines TRBV7-2 with TRBJ2-1, with no clear D. From germline, CDR1 is SGHTA and CDR2 FQGNSA. V was cut by 5 bases and J by 4 bases, with 15 bases left in between. The CDR3 runs 15 residues. The CDR3 loop is CASSPPRQVYNEQFF. CDR3 nucleotides: TGTGCCAGCAGCCCGCCCCGGCAGGTTTACAATGAGCAGTTCTTC.

The chain recombines TRBV7-2 with TRBJ2-3; 8 bases agree with TRBD2. The CDR3 is 14 amino acids. The V gene end was trimmed by 5 bases and the J gene end by 7 bases; junction bases not matched to a gene: 8. Germline values: CDR1 SGHTA, CDR2 FQGNSA. The CDR3 DNA sequence: TGTGCCAGCAGCCGGGGGGGTTCCTTGAATACGCAGTATTTT. Translation gives CASSRGGSLNTQYF.

This rearrangement joins TRBV15 to TRBJ1-6; unclear D gene. Trimming left V 5 bases short and J 0 bases short, with 11 bases between. The CDR3 loop spans 16 amino acids. Germline V gene lookup returns CDR1 LNHNV and CDR2 YYDKDF (reference sequence). As DNA, the CDR3 is TGTGCCACCAGCGATCCGGGTATCTCCTATAATTCACCCCTCCACTTT. Translating it yields CATSDPGISYNSPLHF.

This clone is medium-sized in the sample. The rearrangement uses TRBV11-2 and TRBJ2-7, with D possibly TRBD1 on 6 matching bases. Germline CDR1 is SGHAT and CDR2 is FQNNGV. This CDR3 comprises 16 residues. Trimming shortened V by 5 bases and J by 0 bases, and 17 bases separated the two germline ends. CDR3 sequence: CASSITGSRSSYEQYF. The DNA of the CDR3 is TGTGCCAGCAGCATTACAGGGAGTCGAAGCTCCTACGAGCAGTACTTC.

CDR3: CSVELAGGSYGYTF. The CDR3 coding sequence is TGCAGCGTTGAATTGGCAGGGGGCTCTTATGGCTACACCTTC. The V gene is TRBV29-1, the J gene TRBJ1-2; TRBD1 aligns across 8 bases. V was clipped by 2 bases and J by 5 bases; unmatched bases: 7. The CDR3 has 14 amino acids. Germline values: CDR1 SQVTM, CDR2 ANQGSEA.

This CDR3 reads CASSQGQGARYF. The CDR3 DNA sequence: TGTGCCAGCAGCCAGGGACAGGGGGCACGGTACTTC. V and J are TRBV7-9 and TRBJ2-7, with TRBD1 matching 12 bases. V lost 5 bases to trimming and J lost 12 bases; unmatched junction nucleotides: 5. This CDR3 has 12 amino acids. CDR1 SEHNR and CDR2 FQNEAQ come from the germline V gene (reference sequence).

The chain is built from TRBV5-1 and TRBJ2-1, with TRBD2 identical over 7 bases. Trimming took 6 bases from V and 4 from J; bases not matched to a gene: 10. The CDR3 contains 15 residues. CDR1 is SGHRS and CDR2 is YFSETQ in the germline V gene. CDR3 DNA sequence: TGCGCCAGCAACACCAGGGCTAGCGGATACAATGAGCAGTTCTTC. This translates into CASNTRASGYNEQFF.

There are a few counts of this clone. In DNA, the CDR3 is TGTGCCAGCAGCCCCAGACCCGGAGATACGCAGTATTTT. Amino acid sequence: CASSPRPGDTQYF. The chain joins TRBV7-3 to TRBJ2-3; D is unresolved. The CDR3 contains 13 residues. V was shortened by 5 bases and J by 5 bases, with 11 bases between the two germline ends. Germline V lookup: CDR1 SGHTA, CDR2 FQGTGA.

This rearrangement joins TRBV9 to TRBJ2-7; 9 bases line up with TRBD2. Germline assignment: CDR1 SGDLS and CDR2 YYNGEE. With 0 bases clipped from V and 0 bases from J, the junction kept 1 base outside the gene matches. This CDR3 has 15 residues. The CDR3 DNA reads as TGTGCCAGCAGCGTAGGACTAGCGGACTCCTACGAGCAGTACTTC. It specifies CASSVGLADSYEQYF.

Only a few counts were recorded for this clone. The chain has TRBV6-5 and TRBJ2-1; the D call may be TRBD1 or TRBD2 (5 bases each). Trimming left V 2 bases short and J 9 bases short, with 17 bases between. Germline V gene lookup returns CDR1 MNHEY and CDR2 SVGAGI. CDR3 length: 15 residues. The CDR3 here is CASSYEYGGRSEQFF. CDR3 nucleotides: TGTGCCAGCAGTTACGAGTATGGGGGTAGGAGTGAGCAGTTCTTC.

The chain couples TRBV14 to TRBJ1-1; possibly TRBD1 for D (5 bases). Looked up from germline, CDR1 is SGHDN and CDR2 is FVKESK. The CDR3 length is 14 residues. Trimming left V 1 base short and J 5 bases short, with 11 bases between. CDR3 nucleotide sequence: TGTGCCAGCAGCCAAGTATATGGGGGGACTGAAGCTTTCTTT. It is translated as CASSQVYGGTEAFF.

The gene calls are TRBV5-5 and TRBJ1-1; 8 nucleotides align to TRBD1. J lost 1 base, V lost 5 bases, and 10 bases had no gene match. Germline-derived CDR1 and CDR2 are SGHKS and YYEKEE (reference sequence). The CDR3 has 16 residues. In DNA form, the CDR3 reads TGTGCCAGCAGACTTGGACAGGGAAAAGGGAACACTGAAGCTTTCTTT. It encodes CASRLGQGKGNTEAFF.

The J gene is TRBJ1-2, the V gene TRBV7-8; maybe TRBD1 (5 bases). V was clipped by 3 bases and J by 4 bases, with 12 bases between them. From germline, CDR1 is SGHVS and CDR2 FQNEAQ. This CDR3 spans 14 amino acids. CDR3 DNA sequence: TGTGCCAGCAGCTTTTCCAGGGTTGGCTATGGCTACACCTTC. Its translation is CASSFSRVGYGYTF.